One sample yielded the 29 T cell receptor beta chains listed below, sequenced in a study of cytomegalovirus exposure and HLA in healthy donors. PCR used 60 Vbeta primers and 13 Jbeta primers. Produced via immunoSEQ multiplex PCR; TCRdb's table is partial and in-frame only. The table lists 110,000 to 150,000 clones, 77% of them singletons. The sample taken for sequencing was PBMCs. All receptors come from a male donor in good health and CMV-seronegative.

In DNA, the CDR3 is TGCGCCAGCAGCAGAACGACGGGGAGCTCCTACAATGAGCAGTTCTTC. Translated, it gives CASSRTTGSSYNEQFF. The chain joins TRBV5-1 to TRBJ2-1; D perhaps matches TRBD2 (5 bases). V was cut by 4 bases and J by 0 bases, with 14 bases left in between. This CDR3 contains 16 residues. Germline V lookup: CDR1 SGHRS, CDR2 YFSETQ.

The rearrangement uses TRBV5-1 and TRBJ2-3, with 9 bases matching TRBD2. Germline CDR1 is SGHRS and CDR2 is YFSETQ. The CDR3 length is 16 residues. Unmatched junction bases numbered 8, after V lost 4 bases and J lost 2 bases. DNA of the CDR3: TGCGCCAGCAGCACTGGGACTAGCCCGTTCACAGATACGCAGTATTTT. It yields the protein CASSTGTSPFTDTQYF.

The chain employs TRBV7-2 and TRBJ1-5, with unresolved D. The V and J ends lost 3 bases and 5 bases respectively, with 17 bases between them. This CDR3 region has 16 residues. Germline assignment: CDR1 SGHTA and CDR2 FQGNSA. The CDR3 loop reads CASSFGGIRADQPQHF. The CDR3 bases are TGTGCCAGCAGCTTCGGCGGGATTCGAGCAGATCAGCCCCAGCATTTT.

The J gene is TRBJ2-2, the V gene TRBV7-3; 14 nucleotides line up with TRBD2. The V and J ends lost 5 bases and 6 bases, in that order; junction bases with no gene match: 5. The CDR3 loop spans 16 amino acids. Per germline, CDR1 SGHTA and CDR2 FQGTGA. The DNA for the CDR3 is TGTGCCAGCAGCCCGACTAGCGGGAGGGCGTCCGGGGAGCTGTTTTTT. Protein product: CASSPTSGRASGELFF.

The gene calls are TRBV4-3 and TRBJ2-3, with a weak D call TRBD2 (7 bases). The ends were cut back, 0 bases at V and 6 bases at J, with 25 bases in the middle. Germline-derived CDR1 and CDR2 are LGHNA and YSLEER. This CDR3 is 19 amino acids long. CDR3 DNA: TGCGCCAGCAGCCAAGATCTAGGGAGGGGCAGGGGTCGGGGGGATACGCAGTATTTT. Translated, it gives CASSQDLGRGRGRGDTQYF.

The chain links TRBV18 to TRBJ2-7, with 10 positions matching TRBD2. The CDR3 loop spans 15 amino acids. Losses at the gene ends were 6 bases for V and 7 bases for J; bases not matched to a gene: 12. The germline CDR1 and CDR2 sequences are KGHSH and LQKENI. DNA for the CDR3: TGTGCCAGCTCGTCTAGCGGGAGTGGTCGGAGGGAGCAGTACTTC. Residues: CASSSSGSGRREQYF.

This clone was seen only a few times. This chain joins TRBV6-1 and TRBJ2-2, with D perhaps TRBD2 (6 bases). Germline loops: CDR1 MNHNS, CDR2 SASEGT. Trimming took 4 bases from V and 4 from J, leaving 19 bases between them. The CDR3 totals 17 residues. The CDR3 DNA reads as TGTGCCAGCAGTGTCCGGGGACGGGGGACGGGCACCGGGGAGCTGTTTTTT. Protein: CASSVRGRGTGTGELFF.

The CDR3 DNA reads as TGTGCCAGCAGACGGGGTAGGGCTGCAACTAATGAAAAACTGTTTTTT. Residues: CASRRGRAATNEKLFF. This rearrangement joins TRBV18 to TRBJ1-4, with no clear D. The CDR3 sequence is 16 residues long. The germline gives CDR1 KGHSH, CDR2 LQKENI. Trimming cost V 8 bases and J 0 bases, with 16 bases left between them. The entire variable domain, with the rest obtained from reference TRBV18 and TRBJ1-4, is as follows: NAGVMQNPRHLVRRRGQEARLRCSPMKGHSHVYWYRQLPEEGLKFMVYLQKENIIDESGMPKERFSAEFPKEGPSILRIQQVVRGDSAAYFCASRRGRAATNEKLFFGSGTQLSVL.

The chain employs TRBV7-8 and TRBJ1-1, with D possibly TRBD1 on 5 matching bases. In germline, CDR1 is SGHVS, CDR2 FQNEAQ. The CDR3 loop spans 14 amino acids. Trimming left V 5 bases short and J 3 bases short, with 13 bases between. The CDR3 nucleotides read TGTGCCAGCAGCGAAGACAGTACGCACACTGAAGCTTTCTTT. Residues: CASSEDSTHTEAFF. The whole variable domain, remainder taken from reference TRBV7-8 and TRBJ1-1, is GAGVSQSPRYKVAKRGQDVALRCDPISGHVSLFWYQQALGQGPEFLTYFQNEAQLDKSGLPSDRFFAERPEGSVSTLKIQRTQQEDSAVYLCASSEDSTHTEAFFGQGTRLTVV.

The chain is built from TRBV15 and TRBJ2-5; 7 bases line up with TRBD2. This CDR3 contains 12 residues. The germline V gene has CDR1 LNHNV and CDR2 YYDKDF (reference sequence). Trimming took 7 bases from V and 2 from J; bases not matched to a gene: 1. CDR3 amino acids: CATTGGQETQYF. DNA for the CDR3: TGTGCCACCACCGGGGGGCAAGAGACCCAGTACTTC.

The genes are TRBV28 and TRBJ2-5; the match to TRBD1 covers 8 bases. V shed 4 bases, J shed 3 bases, and the junction held 4 bases outside the gene matches. The germline V gene encodes CDR1 MDHEN and CDR2 SYDVKM. The CDR3 is made up of 14 amino acids. The CDR3: CASSSGGWEETQYF. The CDR3 nucleotides read TGTGCCAGCAGTTCAGGGGGCTGGGAAGAGACCCAGTACTTC.

V is TRBV29-1 and J is TRBJ1-2; D is ambiguous. This CDR3 is built from 13 residues. Trimming removed 6 bases at V and 1 base at J, with 12 bases between. Per germline, CDR1 SQVTM and CDR2 ANQGSEA. CDR3 sequence: CSVSEGSNYGYTF. For the CDR3, the DNA is TGCAGCGTCAGCGAAGGGAGTAACTATGGCTACACCTTC.

The rearrangement uses TRBV6-5 and TRBJ1-4; perhaps TRBD1 as D (5 bases). The V end was cut by 0 bases, the J end by 3 bases, with 11 bases between. CDR1 is MNHEY and CDR2 is SVGAGI in the germline V gene. CDR3 length: 16 amino acids. The chain's CDR3 is CASSYSITGANEKLFF. Here the CDR3 DNA reads TGTGCCAGCAGTTACTCGATTACGGGGGCTAATGAAAAACTGTTTTTT.

This sequence joins TRBV10-3 and TRBJ2-1; 8 positions match TRBD1. V lost 9 bases, J lost 2 bases, and 6 bases stayed unmatched. Looked up from germline, CDR1 is ENHRY and CDR2 is SYGVKD. The CDR3 has 14 amino acids. CDR3 sequence (DNA): TGTGCCATAAACGGACAGGGAACCTACAATGAGCAGTTCTTC. Its protein is CAINGQGTYNEQFF.

The gene calls are TRBV18 and TRBJ2-7, with a possible D match to TRBD2 (5 bases). This CDR3 has 16 residues. The V gene lost 4 bases and the J gene lost 0 bases, with 16 bases spanning the gap. Germline V gene lookup returns CDR1 KGHSH and CDR2 LQKENI. This CDR3 reads CASSRTGEYPSYEQYF. CDR3 DNA sequence: TGTGCCAGCTCACGGACCGGGGAGTACCCCTCCTACGAGCAGTACTTC.

This rearrangement joins TRBV5-1 to TRBJ2-5; 7 nucleotides line up with TRBD1. The CDR3 totals 15 residues. V lost 4 bases, J lost 5 bases, and 11 bases stayed unmatched. In germline, CDR1 is SGHRS, CDR2 YFSETQ. The CDR3 DNA reads as TGCGCCAGCAGCCGAACAGGGGTGGATGGGGAGACCCAGTACTTC. Translation gives CASSRTGVDGETQYF.

This clone showed up just once. The chain combines TRBV2 with TRBJ2-1; 7 bases are shared with TRBD2. In germline, CDR1 is SNHLY, CDR2 FYNNEI. The CDR3 is 19 amino acids. V lost 5 bases and J lost 7; bases outside the gene matches: 23. CDR3 nucleotides: TGTGCCAGCAGTAAAAATCCTCCGGGGGGTCTGACAACCCCGAATGAGCAGTTCTTC. This translates into CASSKNPPGGLTTPNEQFF.

The J gene is TRBJ1-6, the V gene TRBV19, with a tentative D call TRBD1 (6 bases). V lost 5 bases, J lost 7 bases, and 15 bases lay in between. The CDR3 totals 15 residues. CDR1 and CDR2 (germline): LNHDA, SQIVND (reference sequence). CDR3 nucleotide sequence: TGTGCCAGTAGTGATATAGGGGGGGGGAATTCACCCCTCCACTTT. Amino acid sequence: CASSDIGGGNSPLHF.

The chain links TRBV7-2 to TRBJ2-1; a weak D match, TRBD2 (5 bases). Germline CDR1 SGHTA, CDR2 FQGNSA. Deletions cut 5 bases from V and 3 bases from J, with 14 bases between. There are 15 residues in the CDR3. CDR3 residues: CASSPRPGIYNEQFF. The CDR3, as DNA: TGTGCCAGCAGCCCAAGACCGGGAATCTACAATGAGCAGTTCTTC.

The chain uses TRBV4-1 and TRBJ2-6; TRBD1 aligns across 9 bases. V shed 4 bases and J 4 bases; nucleotides not matched to a gene: 8. The CDR3 is 17 residues long. Germline CDR1 is MGHRA and CDR2 is YSYEKL. CDR3 nucleotides: TGCGCCAGCAGCCCCGGGACAGGGCGTTCAGGGGCCAACGTCCTGACTTTC. Protein sequence: CASSPGTGRSGANVLTF.

This rearrangement joins TRBV2 to TRBJ2-6, with D hard to call. V lost 7 bases, J lost 0 bases, and 16 bases lay in between. The CDR3 covers 17 residues. CDR1 SNHLY and CDR2 FYNNEI come from the germline V gene. CDR3: CASTLPPGDSGANVLTF. The CDR3 DNA reads TGTGCCAGCACCCTCCCACCGGGTGACTCTGGGGCCAACGTCCTGACTTTC.

This clone was counted between two and nine times. The genes are TRBV2 and TRBJ2-3; 10 bases align to TRBD2. Germline V gene sequence: CDR1 SNHLY, CDR2 FYNNEI. The CDR3 extends over 15 amino acids. J was trimmed by 6 bases and V by 7 bases; bases with no gene match: 10. The CDR3 DNA reads TGTGCCAGCACCAGCCTAGCGGGAGCCGATGATACGCAGTATTTT. Its translation: CASTSLAGADDTQYF. The complete variable domain, with remaining parts taken from reference TRBV2 and TRBJ2-3, reads EPEVTQTPSHQVTQMGQEVILRCVPISNHLYFYWYRQILGQKVEFLVSFYNNEISEKSEIFDDQFSVERPDGSNFTLKIRSTKLEDSAMYFCASTSLAGADDTQYFGPGTRLTVL.

This clone has only a few counts. CDR3 sequence reads: CSVKSGWETQYF. The CDR3 DNA sequence: TGCAGCGTTAAGAGCGGGTGGGAGACCCAGTACTTC. The rearrangement uses TRBV29-1 and TRBJ2-5; D is possibly TRBD2 (6 bases). Trimming left V 5 bases short and J 5 bases short, with 12 bases between. Germline V lookup: CDR1 SQVTM, CDR2 ANQGSEA. The CDR3 runs to 12 residues.

Here the CDR3 reads CASRPHMNTEAFF. CDR3 nucleotides: TGTGCCAGCAGGCCTCACATGAACACTGAAGCTTTCTTT. The chain joins TRBV6-5 to TRBJ1-1; D is unresolved. V shed 6 bases and J shed 0 bases, with 8 bases lying between them. Germline-derived CDR1 and CDR2 are MNHEY and SVGAGI. The CDR3 length is 13 residues.

The chain combines TRBV7-8 with TRBJ2-1; 10 nucleotides line up with TRBD2. This CDR3 comprises 17 residues. The germline gives CDR1 SGHVS, CDR2 FQNEAQ. Unmatched junction bases numbered 14, after V lost 5 bases and J lost 7 bases. CDR3 in DNA: TGTGCCAGCAGCCCCCCCTCAGCGGGGGGGATCTCGAATGAGCAGTTCTTC. This gives the protein CASSPPSAGGISNEQFF. Complete variable domain (other parts from reference TRBV7-8 and TRBJ2-1): GAGVSQSPRYKVAKRGQDVALRCDPISGHVSLFWYQQALGQGPEFLTYFQNEAQLDKSGLPSDRFFAERPEGSVSTLKIQRTQQEDSAVYLCASSPPSAGGISNEQFFGPGTRLTVL.

This CDR3 reads CASKTGIQETQYF. Written as DNA, the CDR3 is TGTGCCAGCAAAACAGGGATCCAAGAGACCCAGTACTTC. V is TRBV6-5 and J is TRBJ2-5; D might be TRBD1 (6 bases). Germline CDR1 is MNHEY and CDR2 is SVGAGI. CDR3 size: 13 residues. The V and J ends lost 7 bases and 1 base respectively, with 10 bases between them.

This sequence joins TRBV11-2 and TRBJ2-7; TRBD2 matches at 8 bases. Germline values: CDR1 SGHAT, CDR2 FQNNGV. There are 15 residues in the CDR3. With 3 bases clipped from V and 2 bases from J, the junction kept 6 bases outside the gene matches. CDR3 nucleotides: TGTGCCAGCAGCTTTGAGAGAGCGGGGGCCTACGAGCAGTACTTC. Its translation is CASSFERAGAYEQYF. The full variable domain, in which reference TRBV11-2 and TRBJ2-7 provide the parts outside the CDR3, is EAGVAQSPRYKIIEKRQSVAFWCNPISGHATLYWYQQILGQGPKLLIQFQNNGVVDDSQLPKDRFSAERLKGVDSTLKIQPAKLEDSAVYLCASSFERAGAYEQYFGPGTRLTVT.

This chain uses TRBV18 with TRBJ1-1, with TRBD1 matching over 7 bases. The CDR3 totals 14 residues. CDR1 is KGHSH, CDR2 LQKENI, per germline. V lost 0 bases and J lost 10; bases outside the gene matches: 8. The CDR3 DNA is TGTGCCAGCTCACCACCGCCGACAGGGATTCGAGCTTTCTTT. Translated, it gives CASSPPPTGIRAFF.

This chain joins TRBV18 and TRBJ2-5, with 9 nucleotides matching TRBD1. The better agreement between TRBJ2-7 and the DNA end casts doubt on the J call. The CDR3 sequence is 15 residues long. Germline V gene sequence: CDR1 KGHSH, CDR2 LQKENI. CDR3 coding DNA: TGTGCCAGCTCACCTTCCGGGACAGGGTCCTACGAGCAGTACTTC. Encoded protein: CASSPSGTGSYEQYF.